These T cell receptor beta chains were read from a single sample in a study of beta chain features in type 1 diabetes. Repertoires were generated with immunoSEQ multiplex PCR, while TCRdb's copy carries only in-frame clones and drops some. The sample holds more than 250,000 clones, 20% seen once. The sequencing sample was made of naive CD4+ T cells from blood. These receptors were taken from a woman in her forties with type 1 diabetes. Each CDR3 is given with its conserved first and last residue. The order of the fields is V gene, CDR3 protein.

V gene: TRBV5-4; CDR3 protein: CASSTGTDRNQPQHF
V gene: TRBV2; CDR3 protein: CASGLTYEQYF
V gene: TRBV4-2; CDR3 protein: CASTAGLWSSPLHF
V gene: TRBV30; CDR3 protein: CAWSVTGRETQYF
V gene: TRBV5-1; CDR3 protein: CASRFRDTMTYEQYF
V gene: TRBV18; CDR3 protein: CASSPLGEGHNEQFF
V gene: TRBV2; CDR3 protein: CASSETGGYTF
V gene: TRBV2; CDR3 protein: CASSSGTGETYGYTF
V gene: TRBV5-4; CDR3 protein: CASSAQGSDTQYF
V gene: TRBV9; CDR3 protein: CASSAGQTEQYF
V gene: TRBV9; CDR3 protein: CASSATVSGRGADTQYF
V gene: TRBV9; CDR3 protein: CASSVVSNYGYTF
V gene: TRBV7-3; CDR3 protein: CASSGSGELFF
V gene: TRBV29-1; CDR3 protein: CSVESGSTDTQYF
V gene: TRBV5-4; CDR3 protein: CASSLPTGQTNYGYTF
V gene: TRBV7-2; CDR3 protein: CASSLETYNEQFF
V gene: TRBV20-1; CDR3 protein: CSGDTKDIQYF
V gene: TRBV20-1; CDR3 protein: CSAAPSGPQHF
V gene: TRBV7-2; CDR3 protein: CASSLGQRSGYTF
V gene: TRBV7-2; CDR3 protein: CASSPTGVGSPLHF
V gene: TRBV2; CDR3 protein: CASSNDRGQETQYF
V gene: TRBV6-1; CDR3 protein: CASSRDSGGNSPLHF
V gene: TRBV7-2; CDR3 protein: CASSPDRSNQPQHF
V gene: TRBV10-3; CDR3 protein: CAARGGYGYTF
V gene: TRBV7-2; CDR3 protein: CASILLNTEAFF
V gene: TRBV11-1; CDR3 protein: CASSLQIGQLYTEAFF
V gene: TRBV5-6; CDR3 protein: CASSPDRGLLEQYF
V gene: TRBV18; CDR3 protein: CASSTSPYGYTF
V gene: TRBV9; CDR3 protein: CASRPTGSGNTIYF
V gene: TRBV19; CDR3 protein: CASSENRDSHEKLFF
V gene: TRBV7-9; CDR3 protein: CASSSKGGPYEQYF
V gene: TRBV28; CDR3 protein: CASSLGTGGWDTQYF
V gene: TRBV10-3; CDR3 protein: CAISESIATGYEQYF
V gene: TRBV25-1; CDR3 protein: CASTAGGLRGYNEQFF
V gene: TRBV29-1; CDR3 protein: CSVEPGSRTDTQYF
V gene: TRBV11-3; CDR3 protein: CASSLEYYNEQFF
V gene: TRBV4-2; CDR3 protein: CASSQESRQSYNEQFF
V gene: TRBV5-1; CDR3 protein: CASSLETVQETQYF
V gene: TRBV19; CDR3 protein: CASRKGQGSSYEQYF
V gene: TRBV28; CDR3 protein: CASLGHSRSYEQYF
V gene: TRBV28; CDR3 protein: CASSLRDTINTEAFF
V gene: TRBV28; CDR3 protein: CATCPGGDEAFF
V gene: TRBV30; CDR3 protein: CAWSGGLINEQFF